Listed below are T cell receptor beta chains from one sample, sequenced in a study of cytomegalovirus exposure and HLA in healthy donors. The data were produced by immunoSEQ multiplex PCR, yet TCRdb's version contains in-frame clones alone and is incomplete. This table has 140,000 or so clones, approximately 85% appearing once. Material: PBMCs. Receptor source: a woman between 40 and 55 years old in good health and CMV-seronegative. CDR3s include the opening cysteine and the closing phenylalanine or tryptophan. A D gene is named only where the DNA matches it firmly. Size values are once, few and many counts, or a class for expanded clones, and some rows have none.

j_call cdr3_length v_call d_call clone_size cdr3_nt cdr3_aa
TRBJ2-7 15 TRBV5-1 - - TGCGCCAGCAGGGCCCAGACTACTAGTGCCTACGAGCAGTACTTC CASRAQTTSAYEQYF
TRBJ2-1 14 TRBV5-8 TRBD1 - TGTGCCAGCAGCGGGGACAGGGCGGACAATGAGCAGTTCTTC CASSGDRADNEQFF
TRBJ2-2 15 TRBV5-1 - few TGCGCCAGCAGCTTTACCACTACGCAAACCGGGGAGCTGTTTTTT CASSFTTTQTGELFF
TRBJ2-2 18 TRBV2 TRBD1 - TGTGCCAGCAGTGAAGCCCCCGGGACAGGGAAGGGTACCGGGGAGCTGTTTTTT CASSEAPGTGKGTGELFF
TRBJ2-7 15 TRBV7-6 TRBD2 - TGTGCCAGCAGCCCCCTCGGGGGGGTACCCTACGAGCAGTACTTC CASSPLGGVPYEQYF
TRBJ2-7 15 TRBV4-1 TRBD2 - TGCGCCAGCAGCGACATAACTAGCGGGTCCTACGAGCAGTACTTC CASSDITSGSYEQYF
TRBJ1-5 17 TRBV30 - once TGTGCCTGGAGTGTTCAGAAGACAGGTCTTAGCAATCAGCCCCAGCATTTT CAWSVQKTGLSNQPQHF
TRBJ2-1 17 TRBV2 TRBD2 - TGTGCCAGCAGTGAAGCGCCCCTAGCGGGATTCCACAATGAGCAGTTCTTC CASSEAPLAGFHNEQFF
TRBJ2-7 15 TRBV28 - once TGTGCCAGCAGTCGCGGGACAGTCTACACCTACGAGCAGTACTTC CASSRGTVYTYEQYF
TRBJ2-1 15 TRBV2 - - TGTGCCAGCAGCGAGAGTACTCCTCCAGGGGATGAGCAGTTCTTC CASSESTPPGDEQFF
TRBJ2-7 13 TRBV5-1 - - TGCGCCAGCAGCCTTAGGACAGACTACGAGCAGTACTTC CASSLRTDYEQYF
TRBJ2-7 14 TRBV7-9 TRBD1 - TGTGCCAGCGGGATACCGGGACAGGGGTTCGAGCAGTACTTC CASGIPGQGFEQYF
TRBJ2-7 14 TRBV6-1 - - TGTGCCAGCAGTTCCCGGGTAGTTTCCTACGAGCAGTACTTC CASSSRVVSYEQYF
TRBJ1-1 16 TRBV18 - once TGTGCCAGCTCACTCGGCGGGGGGACACCCGGGACTGAAGCTTTCTTT CASSLGGGTPGTEAFF
TRBJ2-1 16 TRBV7-9 - - TGTGCCAGCAGCCCCAGACTAGCAGGGGCCTACAATGAGCAGTTCTTC CASSPRLAGAYNEQFF
TRBJ1-2 13 TRBV11-2 - - TGTGCCAGCAGCTTTGAACGGTTCTATGGCTACACCTTC CASSFERFYGYTF
TRBJ1-1 14 TRBV7-2 TRBD1 - TGTGCCAGCAGCCTTGGACAGGGGAACACTGAAGCTTTCTTT CASSLGQGNTEAFF
TRBJ1-1 11 TRBV2 - - TGTGCCAGCATAGGAGGGACTGAAGCTTTCTTT CASIGGTEAFF
TRBJ2-1 13 TRBV15 - - TGTGCCACCAGAAAGACAGTTTACAATGAGCAGTTCTTC CATRKTVYNEQFF
TRBJ2-7 14 TRBV7-6 TRBD1 - TGTGCCAGCAGCTCCCTGGACAGGGTGGACGAGCAGTACTTC CASSSLDRVDEQYF
TRBJ2-7 12 TRBV7-2 - - TGTGCCAGCAGCTCAGGGGTGTACGAGCAGTACTTC CASSSGVYEQYF
TRBJ2-5 16 TRBV9 TRBD1 - TGTGCCAGCAGCGTAGGCCTACGGGACAGCCAAGAGACCCAGTACTTC CASSVGLRDSQETQYF
TRBJ2-5 14 TRBV7-9 TRBD1 - TGTGCCAGCAGCCTCGGACAGGGGGCGCTTGAGCAGTACTTC CASSLGQGALEQYF
TRBJ2-7 13 TRBV27 - - TGTGCCAGCAGTTTAAGAGGGGGCTACGAGCAGTACTTC CASSLRGGYEQYF
TRBJ1-3 17 TRBV5-1 - - TGCGCCAGCAGCTCGGAGGGCTTTACCGGGTATGGAAACACCATATATTTT CASSSEGFTGYGNTIYF
TRBJ2-5 13 TRBV7-9 TRBD2 - TGTGCCAGCACCCTGGGGGGGGGAGAGACCCAGTACTTC CASTLGGGETQYF
TRBJ2-1 15 TRBV5-6 - few TGTGCCGGCTGCTGGGGGGAGCCTACCTACAATGAGCAGTTCTTC CAGCWGEPTYNEQFF
TRBJ2-1 14 TRBV6-1 TRBD1 - TGTGCCAGCAACGGACAGGGGGCATTGGATGAGCAGTTCTTC CASNGQGALDEQFF
TRBJ2-1 16 TRBV28 - - TGTGCCAGCAGTTCGGCGGCGGCCAGCTCCTACAATGAGCAGTTCTTC CASSSAAASSYNEQFF
TRBJ2-1 15 TRBV11-3 - - TGTGCCAGCAGCTATCGGGACATAGCTGGCGATGAGCAGTTCTTC CASSYRDIAGDEQFF
TRBJ2-7 15 TRBV6-5 TRBD2 - TGTGCCAGCAGTTTAGGACTAGCGGGAGACAACGAGCAGTACTTC CASSLGLAGDNEQYF